These T cell receptor beta chains were read from a single sample in a study of regulatory T cells in long-lasting Graves disease. TCRdb itself ran the multiplex PCR reads through MiXCR, one entry per CDR3 protein. There are a few hundred thousand distinct CDR3 sequences in the sample; around 23% occur only once, and about 29% lies in the top ten. Sequenced here: peripheral blood mononuclear cells (PBMCs), sampled when the disease was refractory, from a patient treated with antithyroid drugs. The receptors come from a woman aged 35 to 49 with Graves disease. CDR3s include the opening cysteine and the closing phenylalanine or tryptophan. The order of the fields is clone size, CDR3 length, D gene, J gene, V gene, CDR3 protein, CDR3 DNA. D genes are given only for firm matches. The size field is filled for only some rows; it gives once, few, many or a size class.

clone_size: few; cdr3_length: 10; d_call: .; j_call: TRBJ1-2; v_call: TRBV2; cdr3_aa: CATGWGGENF; cdr3_nt: TGTGCCACCGGGTGGGGGGGGGAAAACTTC
clone_size: few; cdr3_length: 15; d_call: TRBD1; j_call: TRBJ2-7; v_call: TRBV5-1; cdr3_aa: CASSLMDRDAYEQYF; cdr3_nt: TGCGCCAGCAGCTTAATGGACAGGGACGCCTACGAGCAGTACTTC
clone_size: .; cdr3_length: 18; d_call: TRBD2; j_call: TRBJ2-6; v_call: TRBV28; cdr3_aa: CASSPRLAESSGANVLTF; cdr3_nt: TGTGCCAGCAGTCCACGACTAGCGGAAAGCTCTGGGGCCAACGTCCTGACTTTC
clone_size: once; cdr3_length: 13; d_call: .; j_call: TRBJ2-3; v_call: TRBV29-1; cdr3_aa: CSVGRNFADTQYF; cdr3_nt: TGCAGCGTCGGACGTAATTTTGCAGATACGCAGTATTTT
clone_size: many; cdr3_length: 16; d_call: TRBD2; j_call: TRBJ2-5; v_call: TRBV20-1; cdr3_aa: CSARVSSGRAYGTQYF; cdr3_nt: TGCAGTGCTAGAGTCTCGAGCGGGAGGGCCTACGGGACCCAGTACTTC
clone_size: many; cdr3_length: 13; d_call: TRBD1; j_call: TRBJ2-5; v_call: TRBV20-1; cdr3_aa: CSAGTTGIETQYF; cdr3_nt: TGCAGTGCCGGGACGACAGGGATTGAGACCCAGTACTTC
clone_size: few; cdr3_length: 20; d_call: .; j_call: TRBJ2-6; v_call: TRBV11-2; cdr3_aa: CASSWIREDQKGSGANVLTF; cdr3_nt: TGTGCCAGCAGCTGGATACGAGAGGATCAAAAGGGGTCTGGGGCCAACGTCCTGACTTTC
clone_size: .; cdr3_length: 14; d_call: TRBD1; j_call: TRBJ2-2; v_call: TRBV20-1; cdr3_aa: CSASGTENTGELFF; cdr3_nt: TGCAGTGCTAGCGGGACAGAGAACACCGGGGAGCTGTTTTTT
clone_size: .; cdr3_length: 18; d_call: .; j_call: TRBJ2-6; v_call: TRBV12-3/TRBV12-4; cdr3_aa: CASSLWAGPHSGANVLTF; cdr3_nt: TGTGCCAGCAGTTTATGGGCAGGGCCCCACTCTGGGGCCAACGTCCTGACTTTC
clone_size: .; cdr3_length: 17; d_call: .; j_call: TRBJ2-1; v_call: TRBV6-1; cdr3_aa: CASSLTIPGTQRNERFF; cdr3_nt: TGTGCCAGCAGCCTGACGATTCCTGGGACCCAGAGGAATGAGCGGTTCTTC
clone_size: .; cdr3_length: 14; d_call: .; j_call: TRBJ2-7; v_call: TRBV20-1; cdr3_aa: CSARDPGVQQEQYF; cdr3_nt: TGCAGTGCTAGAGATCCTGGCGTACAACAAGAGCAGTACTTC
clone_size: .; cdr3_length: 14; d_call: .; j_call: TRBJ1-1; v_call: TRBV19; cdr3_aa: CASSIGGPNTEAFF; cdr3_nt: TGTGCCAGTAGTATAGGAGGCCCGAACACTGAAGCTTTCTTT
clone_size: few; cdr3_length: 15; d_call: TRBD1; j_call: TRBJ1-3; v_call: TRBV9; cdr3_aa: CASSVLGGHGNTIYF; cdr3_nt: TGTGCCAGCAGCGTATTAGGGGGCCATGGAAACACCATATATTTT
clone_size: .; cdr3_length: 14; d_call: .; j_call: TRBJ2-4; v_call: TRBV24-1; cdr3_aa: CATSDLGPGHRRLF; cdr3_nt: TGTGCCACCAGTGATTTGGGACCAGGACACCGGCGGCTCTTC
clone_size: many; cdr3_length: 16; d_call: TRBD1; j_call: TRBJ1-4; v_call: TRBV28; cdr3_aa: CASSLDTPGQHEKLFF; cdr3_nt: TGTGCCAGCAGTTTAGACACCCCGGGACAGCACGAAAAACTGTTTTTT
clone_size: .; cdr3_length: 12; d_call: .; j_call: TRBJ1-3; v_call: TRBV9; cdr3_aa: CASSVDGNTIYF; cdr3_nt: TGTGCCAGCAGCGTAGATGGAAACACCATATATTTT
clone_size: few; cdr3_length: 15; d_call: .; j_call: TRBJ2-7; v_call: TRBV3-1; cdr3_aa: CASSQVKGFLGEQYF; cdr3_nt: TGTGCCAGCAGCCAAGTGAAAGGGTTTTTAGGCGAGCAGTACTTC
clone_size: few; cdr3_length: 13; d_call: .; j_call: TRBJ2-3; v_call: TRBV28; cdr3_aa: CASSLGTLGTQYF; cdr3_nt: TGTGCCAGCAGTTTAGGGACCCTAGGTACGCAGTATTTT
clone_size: .; cdr3_length: 17; d_call: TRBD2; j_call: TRBJ2-1; v_call: TRBV7-8; cdr3_aa: CASSLLPASGIYNEQFF; cdr3_nt: TGTGCCAGCAGCCTCCTCCCGGCTAGCGGAATTTACAATGAGCAGTTCTTC
clone_size: many; cdr3_length: 13; d_call: TRBD2; j_call: TRBJ2-5; v_call: TRBV11-2; cdr3_aa: CASRIAGEETQYF; cdr3_nt: TGTGCCAGCAGAATAGCGGGAGAAGAGACCCAGTACTTC
clone_size: many; cdr3_length: 15; d_call: .; j_call: TRBJ2-7; v_call: TRBV6-1; cdr3_aa: CASSEAIGGVGEQYF; cdr3_nt: TGTGCCAGCAGTGAAGCGATAGGCGGAGTGGGCGAGCAGTACTTC
clone_size: .; cdr3_length: 13; d_call: .; j_call: TRBJ1-1; v_call: TRBV20-1; cdr3_aa: CSARGDMNTEAFF; cdr3_nt: TGCAGTGCTAGGGGGGACATGAACACTGAAGCTTTCTTT
clone_size: .; cdr3_length: 11; d_call: .; j_call: TRBJ2-5; v_call: TRBV2; cdr3_aa: CASHLGETQYF; cdr3_nt: TGTGCCAGCCATTTGGGAGAGACCCAGTACTTC
clone_size: many; cdr3_length: 14; d_call: .; j_call: TRBJ1-2; v_call: TRBV5-5; cdr3_aa: CASSRDTGKYGYTF; cdr3_nt: TGTGCCAGCAGCCGTGACACGGGGAAATATGGCTACACCTTC
clone_size: .; cdr3_length: 13; d_call: .; j_call: TRBJ1-4; v_call: TRBV7-3; cdr3_aa: CASSLSGLKKLFF; cdr3_nt: TGTGCCAGCAGCTTATCCGGACTGAAAAAACTGTTTTTT
clone_size: .; cdr3_length: 11; d_call: .; j_call: TRBJ2-7; v_call: TRBV20-1; cdr3_aa: CSASQPREQYF; cdr3_nt: TGCAGTGCTAGTCAACCACGGGAGCAGTACTTC
clone_size: few; cdr3_length: 16; d_call: TRBD2; j_call: TRBJ2-3; v_call: TRBV10-3; cdr3_aa: CAIRRRPGLRTDTQYF; cdr3_nt: TGTGCCATCAGACGAAGACCGGGACTACGCACAGATACGCAGTATTTT
clone_size: many; cdr3_length: 12; d_call: .; j_call: TRBJ2-7; v_call: TRBV29-1; cdr3_aa: CSVVSNSYEQYF; cdr3_nt: TGCAGCGTTGTAAGTAACTCCTACGAGCAGTACTTC
clone_size: .; cdr3_length: 13; d_call: .; j_call: TRBJ2-3; v_call: TRBV19; cdr3_aa: CASEGLNTDTQYF; cdr3_nt: TGTGCCAGCGAAGGACTTAACACAGATACGCAGTATTTT
clone_size: many; cdr3_length: 14; d_call: .; j_call: TRBJ2-5; v_call: TRBV7-2; cdr3_aa: CASSLDGGQETQYF; cdr3_nt: TGTGCCAGCAGCCTTGACGGCGGTCAAGAGACCCAGTACTTC
clone_size: many; cdr3_length: 16; d_call: TRBD1; j_call: TRBJ2-5; v_call: TRBV6-1; cdr3_aa: CASRSDRGLLRETQYF; cdr3_nt: TGTGCCAGCAGGTCGGACAGGGGGCTCTTGAGAGAGACCCAGTACTTC
clone_size: .; cdr3_length: 14; d_call: .; j_call: TRBJ2-2; v_call: TRBV19; cdr3_aa: CASSTTRDTGELFF; cdr3_nt: TGTGCCAGTAGTACCACTAGAGACACCGGGGAGCTGTTTTTT
clone_size: many; cdr3_length: 18; d_call: TRBD1; j_call: TRBJ2-5; v_call: TRBV15; cdr3_aa: CATSRARRGTGYQETQYF; cdr3_nt: TGTGCCACCAGCAGAGCTAGACGGGGGACAGGATACCAAGAGACCCAGTACTTC
clone_size: many; cdr3_length: 14; d_call: .; j_call: TRBJ1-1; v_call: TRBV28; cdr3_aa: CASSLEGFDTEAFF; cdr3_nt: TGTGCCAGCAGTTTAGAGGGATTCGACACTGAAGCTTTCTTT
clone_size: many; cdr3_length: 15; d_call: .; j_call: TRBJ1-4; v_call: TRBV11-2; cdr3_aa: CASSGGPATNEKLFF; cdr3_nt: TGTGCCAGCAGCGGAGGACCCGCAACTAATGAAAAACTGTTTTTT
clone_size: .; cdr3_length: 13; d_call: .; j_call: TRBJ2-2; v_call: TRBV7-8; cdr3_aa: CAGGTGGDGELFF; cdr3_nt: TGTGCCGGGGGGACTGGTGGTGACGGGGAGCTGTTTTTT
clone_size: many; cdr3_length: 17; d_call: TRBD1; j_call: TRBJ1-5; v_call: TRBV15; cdr3_aa: CATSREGQGGSNQPQHF; cdr3_nt: TGTGCCACCAGCAGAGAAGGACAGGGGGGGAGCAATCAGCCCCAGCATTTT
clone_size: .; cdr3_length: 13; d_call: TRBD2; j_call: TRBJ2-1; v_call: TRBV29-1; cdr3_aa: CSGWTSGYNEQFF; cdr3_nt: TGCAGCGGGTGGACTAGCGGTTACAATGAGCAGTTCTTC
clone_size: many; cdr3_length: 13; d_call: .; j_call: TRBJ2-7; v_call: TRBV2; cdr3_aa: CASSEGELYEQYF; cdr3_nt: TGTGCCAGCAGTGAGGGGGAACTCTACGAGCAGTACTTC
clone_size: many; cdr3_length: 20; d_call: TRBD1; j_call: TRBJ2-2; v_call: TRBV7-2; cdr3_aa: CASSSPRGDRDRENTGELFF; cdr3_nt: TGTGCCAGCAGCTCCCCCCGAGGGGACCGGGACAGGGAGAACACCGGGGAGCTGTTTTTT
clone_size: few; cdr3_length: 13; d_call: .; j_call: TRBJ1-5; v_call: TRBV20-1; cdr3_aa: CSARGQGNQPQHF; cdr3_nt: TGCAGTGCTCGAGGCCAGGGAAATCAGCCCCAGCATTTT
clone_size: many; cdr3_length: 14; d_call: .; j_call: TRBJ1-5; v_call: TRBV28; cdr3_aa: CASRKEGVRQPQHF; cdr3_nt: TGTGCCAGCAGGAAAGAGGGAGTGCGTCAGCCCCAGCATTTT
clone_size: few; cdr3_length: 14; d_call: .; j_call: TRBJ1-5; v_call: TRBV19; cdr3_aa: CASRRDVSNQPQHF; cdr3_nt: TGTGCCAGTAGGAGGGACGTTAGCAATCAGCCCCAGCATTTT
clone_size: .; cdr3_length: 13; d_call: .; j_call: TRBJ1-1; v_call: TRBV7-9; cdr3_aa: CASSLDTPTLTFF; cdr3_nt: TGTGCCAGCAGCCTAGACACCCCTACCCTTACTTTCTTT
clone_size: .; cdr3_length: 13; d_call: .; j_call: TRBJ1-1; v_call: TRBV7-3; cdr3_aa: CASNLTVNTEAFF; cdr3_nt: TGTGCCAGCAACCTTACAGTGAACACTGAAGCTTTCTTT
clone_size: .; cdr3_length: 16; d_call: .; j_call: TRBJ1-4; v_call: TRBV5-1; cdr3_aa: CASSLNQGGANEKLFF; cdr3_nt: TGCGCCAGCAGCTTGAACCAGGGCGGGGCCAATGAAAAACTGTTTTTT
clone_size: many; cdr3_length: 14; d_call: .; j_call: TRBJ2-7; v_call: TRBV29-1; cdr3_aa: CSVGRRVDSYEQYF; cdr3_nt: TGCAGCGTCGGACGGAGGGTAGACTCCTACGAGCAGTACTTC
clone_size: many; cdr3_length: 14; d_call: .; j_call: TRBJ2-5; v_call: TRBV28; cdr3_aa: CASSLALTVETQYF; cdr3_nt: TGTGCCAGCAGTTTAGCCCTGACAGTAGAGACCCAGTACTTC
clone_size: many; cdr3_length: 16; d_call: TRBD1; j_call: TRBJ1-5; v_call: TRBV19; cdr3_aa: CATRDRGAFGNQPQHF; cdr3_nt: TGTGCCACTCGGGACAGGGGAGCCTTTGGCAATCAGCCCCAGCATTTT
clone_size: many; cdr3_length: 20; d_call: .; j_call: TRBJ1-5; v_call: TRBV27; cdr3_aa: CASSPYAFYAGREGNQPQHF; cdr3_nt: TGTGCCAGCAGTCCCTACGCCTTTTATGCGGGTAGGGAGGGCAATCAGCCCCAGCATTTT
clone_size: many; cdr3_length: 15; d_call: TRBD1; j_call: TRBJ2-2; v_call: TRBV5-1; cdr3_aa: CASRLDRQGHGELFF; cdr3_nt: TGCGCCAGCAGGTTGGACCGACAGGGGCACGGGGAGCTGTTTTTT
clone_size: many; cdr3_length: 13; d_call: .; j_call: TRBJ1-1; v_call: TRBV11-2; cdr3_aa: CASSFAWSTEAFF; cdr3_nt: TGTGCCAGCAGCTTCGCCTGGAGTACTGAAGCTTTCTTT
clone_size: .; cdr3_length: 16; d_call: TRBD2; j_call: TRBJ2-1; v_call: TRBV3-1; cdr3_aa: CASSQLGTSVYNEQFF; cdr3_nt: TGTGCCAGCAGCCAGTTGGGGACTAGCGTATACAATGAGCAGTTCTTC
clone_size: many; cdr3_length: 15; d_call: .; j_call: TRBJ1-5; v_call: TRBV24-1; cdr3_aa: CATSEPGNSNQPQHF; cdr3_nt: TGTGCCACCAGTGAACCAGGGAATAGCAATCAGCCCCAGCATTTT
clone_size: many; cdr3_length: 14; d_call: TRBD1; j_call: TRBJ1-6; v_call: TRBV6-2/TRBV6-3; cdr3_aa: CASSWDRAGSPLHF; cdr3_nt: TGTGCCAGCAGTTGGGACAGGGCAGGATCACCCCTCCACTTT
clone_size: many; cdr3_length: 18; d_call: .; j_call: TRBJ1-5; v_call: TRBV15; cdr3_aa: CATSRSVMGSYSNQPQHF; cdr3_nt: TGTGCCACCAGCAGATCGGTTATGGGCTCTTATAGCAATCAGCCCCAGCATTTT